This passage covers 5 T cell receptor beta chains from one sample sequenced in a study of T-cell reconstitution after alpha-beta-depleted transplantation in children. A library of TCRbeta sequences, prepared with unique molecular identifiers, was generated. TCRdb fed the PCR reads into MiXCR, producing one record per CDR3 protein. The sample includes about a million distinct CDR3 sequences, about 30% of them seen just once. The starting material was PBMCs, mostly from graft donor cells, obtained 360 days after TCRalphabeta/CD19-depleted stem cell transplant. These receptors all come from a boy in the first two years of life who had a stem cell transplant for SCID, so the T cells may come from the graft donor.

This clonotype was found a few times. The chain joins TRBV4-1 to TRBJ2-5; D unresolved. V lost 1 base and J 2 bases, leaving 8 bases between the germline ends. CDR3 length: 14 amino acids. Germline assignment: CDR1 MGHRA and CDR2 YSYEKL. The CDR3 loop reads CASSQGTDQETQYF. The CDR3 DNA is TGCGCCAGCAGCCAAGGGACGGATCAAGAGACCCAGTACTTC.

This clonotype was detected a few times. The CDR3 ends on some other residue instead of the conserved phenylalanine or tryptophan, so this is likely a read error. The chain joins TRBV24-1 to TRBJ2-1; weak D call: TRBD2 (5 bases). Trimming removed 5 bases from V and 4 bases from J, with 8 bases in between. Per the germline V gene, CDR1 is KGHDR and CDR2 is SFDVKD. The CDR3 consists of 13 residues. The CDR3 region is CATSAPGYNEQFL. The CDR3 DNA sequence: TGTGCCACCAGTGCTCCGGGATACAATGAGCAGTTCCTC.

This clonotype was recorded a few times. The J gene is TRBJ1-5, the V gene TRBV12-3 or TRBV12-4, with D perhaps TRBD1 (6 bases). The CDR3 is made up of 18 amino acids. Trimming removed 3 bases from V and 0 bases from J, with 18 bases in between. The CDR3 DNA sequence: TGTGCCAGCAGTTTTACGGCCCGGGGGCTTTATAGCAATCAGCCCCAGCATTTT. Protein product: CASSFTARGLYSNQPQHF.

The chain links TRBV11-2 to TRBJ2-4; 9 bases fit TRBD2. Germline lookup yields CDR1 SGHAT and CDR2 FQNNGV. CDR3 length: 15 amino acids. Trimming removed 0 bases from V and 15 bases from J; junction bases left unmatched: 12. The CDR3 loop reads CASSLEPVAGGPPYF. CDR3 DNA sequence: TGTGCCAGCAGCTTAGAACCAGTCGCGGGGGGGCCGCCGTACTTC.

This clonotype was counted only a few times. The rearrangement uses TRBV25-1 and TRBJ2-5, with D perhaps given as TRBD1 or TRBD2 (5 bases each). The germline V gene encodes CDR1 MGHDK and CDR2 SYGVNS. Trimming took 6 bases from V and 0 from J, leaving 17 bases between them. CDR3 size: 16 residues. The DNA of the CDR3 is TGTGCCAGCAGCCGGGCAGGGACCCTGTACCAAGAGACCCAGTACTTC. Protein sequence: CASSRAGTLYQETQYF.